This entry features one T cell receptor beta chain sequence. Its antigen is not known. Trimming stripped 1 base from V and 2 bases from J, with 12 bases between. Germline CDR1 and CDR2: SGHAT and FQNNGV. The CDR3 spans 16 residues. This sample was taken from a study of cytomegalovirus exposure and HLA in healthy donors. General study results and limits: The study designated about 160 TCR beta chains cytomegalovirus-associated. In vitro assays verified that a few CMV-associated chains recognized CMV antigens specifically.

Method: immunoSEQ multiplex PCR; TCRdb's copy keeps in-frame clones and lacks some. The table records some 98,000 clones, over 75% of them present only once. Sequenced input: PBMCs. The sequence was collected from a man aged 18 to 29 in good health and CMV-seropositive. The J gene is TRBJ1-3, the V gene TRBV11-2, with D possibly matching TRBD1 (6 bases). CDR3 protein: CASSLVGQGTGNTIYF. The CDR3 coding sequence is TGTGCCAGCAGCTTAGTAGGGCAGGGGACTGGAAACACCATATATTTT. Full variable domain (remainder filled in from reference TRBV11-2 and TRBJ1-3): EAGVAQSPRYKIIEKRQSVAFWCNPISGHATLYWYQQILGQGPKLLIQFQNNGVVDDSQLPKDRFSAERLKGVDSTLKIQPAKLEDSAVYLCASSLVGQGTGNTIYFGEGSWLTVV.